The 24 T cell receptor beta chains presented below share a single source sample, sequenced in a study of blood T cell repertoires in COVID-19. Using immunoSEQ multiplex PCR, the repertoire was profiled, and TCRdb retains in-frame clones only, with some absent. The sample comprises more than 85,000 clones, about 86% of which are singletons, and around 4.4% rests with the top ten. The sequenced sample consisted of peripheral blood. The receptors come from a man aged 55 to 70 with acute or convalescent COVID-19.

The V gene is TRBV9, the J gene TRBJ1-1, with 7 nucleotides matching TRBD1. This CDR3 contains 15 residues. Germline CDR1 reads SGDLS; CDR2 reads YYNGEE. Trimming at V came to 0 bases and at J to 5 bases, leaving 7 bases not matched to a gene. This CDR3 reads CASSVEPTGKTEAFF. The DNA of the CDR3 is TGTGCCAGCAGCGTAGAGCCGACAGGGAAAACTGAAGCTTTCTTT.

The chain recombines TRBV6-5 with TRBJ2-3; D might be TRBD1 (6 bases). Germline V gives CDR1 MNHEY, CDR2 SVGAGI. The CDR3 sequence is 12 residues long. The ends were cut back, 8 bases at V and 2 bases at J, with 8 bases in the middle. CDR3 loop: CASGDNTDTQYF. CDR3 coding DNA: TGTGCCAGCGGGGACAACACAGATACGCAGTATTTT.

This clone was observed once. The chain combines TRBV3-1 (or the pseudogene TRBV3-2) with TRBJ1-5, with TRBD1 identical over 10 bases. The V gene end was trimmed by 1 base and the J gene end by 6 bases; junction bases not matched to a gene: 3. CDR3 length: 15 residues. Germline CDR1 and CDR2: LGHDT and YNNKEL (reference sequence). The CDR3 region is CASSQGGTGVQPQHF. The CDR3 bases are TGTGCCAGCAGCCAAGGTGGGACAGGGGTTCAGCCCCAGCATTTT.

The V and J genes are TRBV13 and TRBJ2-7, with a weak D call TRBD1 (6 bases). Germline-derived CDR1 and CDR2 are PRHDT and FYEKMQ (reference sequence). This CDR3 has 14 amino acids. Trimming cost V 5 bases and J 4 bases, with 15 bases left between them. In DNA, the CDR3 is TGTGCCAGCAGCCCACCGACAGGAAAGTACGAGCAGTACTTC. It translates to CASSPPTGKYEQYF.

V and J are TRBV5-1 and TRBJ2-1, with TRBD2 matching over 10 bases. This CDR3 is 16 amino acids long. Germline V gene lookup returns CDR1 SGHRS and CDR2 YFSETQ. V shed 7 bases and J 7 bases; nucleotides not matched to a gene: 14. In DNA, the CDR3 is TGCGCCAGCCGGCTAGCGGGAGACGGGGGGATAAATGAGCAGTTCTTC. Its protein is CASRLAGDGGINEQFF.

Written as DNA, the CDR3 is TGTGCCAGCAGCCTTTCGAGCGGGAGAGTTGCGGAGACCCAGTACTTC. Its protein is CASSLSSGRVAETQYF. The chain carries TRBV7-2 and TRBJ2-5; 8 bases map to TRBD2. Germline CDR1 and CDR2: SGHTA and FQGNSA. The CDR3 loop spans 16 amino acids. V gave up 5 bases and J gave up 5 bases; unmatched junction bases: 13.

The chain combines TRBV9 with TRBJ2-1, with no clear D. Germline values: CDR1 SGDLS, CDR2 YYNGEE. The germline V and J ends were trimmed by 4 bases and 0 bases, with 14 bases remaining between them. The CDR3 totals 16 residues. The CDR3, as DNA: TGTGCCAGCAGCAACCTGACACTCCCCTCCTACAATGAGCAGTTCTTC. Protein: CASSNLTLPSYNEQFF. The variable domain in full, with the rest retrieved from reference TRBV9 and TRBJ2-1, is DSGVTQTPKHLITATGQRVTLRCSPRSGDLSVYWYQQSLDQGLQFLIQYYNGEERAKGNILERFSAQQFPDLHSELNLSSLELGDSALYFCASSNLTLPSYNEQFFGPGTRLTVL.

V gene TRBV7-2 combines with J gene TRBJ2-1; D gene uncertain. The V gene lost 2 bases and the J gene lost 5 bases, with 13 bases spanning the gap. The germline gives CDR1 SGHTA, CDR2 FQGNSA. This CDR3 comprises 15 residues. The CDR3 sequence is CASSLIHLSNNEQFF. CDR3 sequence (DNA): TGTGCCAGCAGCTTAATCCATCTGAGCAACAATGAGCAGTTCTTC.

This chain uses TRBV6-5 with TRBJ2-2; 12 bases agree with TRBD2. CDR1 is MNHEY and CDR2 is SVGAGI in the germline V gene. The CDR3 contains 13 residues. Losses at the gene ends were 8 bases for V and 8 bases for J; bases not matched to a gene: 3. CDR3 sequence reads: CASQTSGSGELFF. CDR3 DNA sequence: TGTGCCAGCCAGACTAGCGGGAGTGGGGAGCTGTTTTTT.

This chain joins TRBV21-1 and TRBJ1-6. TRBV21-1 is labeled a pseudogene. The CDR3 has 15 amino acids. CDR3 region: CASKGRGTNNSPLHF. For the CDR3, the DNA is TGTGCCAGTAAGGGGAGGGGGACTAATAATTCACCCCTCCACTTT.

The chain employs TRBV9 and TRBJ2-1, with 7 bases matching TRBD2. The CDR3 is made up of 15 amino acids. Trimming took 1 base from V and 3 from J; bases not matched to a gene: 4. Germline V gene lookup returns CDR1 SGDLS and CDR2 YYNGEE. For the CDR3, the DNA is TGTGCCAGCAGCGTACTAGCGGCGAGCTACAATGAGCAGTTCTTC. Translating it yields CASSVLAASYNEQFF.

The V gene is TRBV6-5, the J gene TRBJ1-5; TRBD1 aligns across 8 bases. Losses at the gene ends were 6 bases for V and 4 bases for J; bases not matched to a gene: 5. This CDR3 is 14 amino acids long. CDR1 and CDR2 from the germline V gene are MNHEY and SVGAGI. The CDR3 spells CASRWGQENQPQHF. In DNA, the CDR3 is TGTGCCAGCAGGTGGGGACAGGAGAATCAGCCCCAGCATTTT.

The J gene is TRBJ2-1, the V gene TRBV6-5, with TRBD1 as a possible D gene (6 bases). Per germline, CDR1 MNHEY and CDR2 SVGAGI. Trimming removed 8 bases from V and 5 bases from J, with 16 bases in between. The CDR3 runs to 14 residues. As DNA, the CDR3 is TGTGCCAGCCGCAGCGGACAGTCGGACAATGAGCAGTTCTTC. This encodes CASRSGQSDNEQFF.

The V and J genes are TRBV9 and TRBJ2-5; 15 nucleotides line up with TRBD2. Germline lookup yields CDR1 SGDLS and CDR2 YYNGEE. The CDR3 has 17 residues. V trimming: 3 bases; J trimming: 1 base; junction bases outside the gene matches: 4. The CDR3 sequence: CASSGGLAGGIQETQYF. The CDR3 nucleotides are TGTGCCAGCAGCGGAGGACTAGCGGGGGGGATCCAAGAGACCCAGTACTTC.

CDR3 bases: TGTGCCAGCAGCCGACAGGGTCTAAGCTACGAGCAGTACTTC. Translating gives CASSRQGLSYEQYF. The chain carries TRBV7-8 and TRBJ2-7; 7 bases align to TRBD1. The ends lost 5 bases at V and 3 bases at J; junction bases unmatched: 7. CDR1 is SGHVS, CDR2 FQNEAQ, per germline. This CDR3 spans 14 amino acids.

The chain uses TRBV3-1 (or the pseudogene TRBV3-2) and TRBJ2-7; 7 nucleotides align to TRBD1. CDR3 length: 15 amino acids. Trimming removed 0 bases from V and 1 base from J; junction bases left unmatched: 3. Germline CDR1 and CDR2: LGHDT and YNNKEL (reference sequence). The CDR3 is CASSQEPGGSYEQYV. The CDR3 DNA reads as TGTGCCAGCAGCCAAGAGCCAGGGGGATCCTACGAGCAGTACGTC.

This chain connects TRBV5-1 to TRBJ2-7; possible D gene TRBD1, 6 bases. Trimming took off 9 bases at V and 5 bases at J, with 27 bases between the two ends. CDR3 length: 16 residues. Germline V gene lookup returns CDR1 SGHRS and CDR2 YFSETQ. The CDR3 loop reads CATRIRWGQFCHEQYV. CDR3 DNA sequence: TGCGCCACCCGGATCAGGTGGGGGCAATTCTGCCACGAGCAGTACGTC.

V and J are TRBV3-1 (or the pseudogene TRBV3-2) and TRBJ1-4; no reliable D call. The CDR3 is 16 residues long. V lost 1 base and J lost 0, with 9 bases in between. Germline CDR1 LGHDT, CDR2 YNNKEL (reference sequence). CDR3 sequence: CASSQVSPATNEKLFF. The CDR3 bases are TGTGCCAGCAGCCAAGTTAGTCCTGCAACTAATGAAAAACTGTTTTTT.

J is TRBJ2-7 and V is TRBV6-6, with D perhaps TRBD1 (5 bases). Looked up from germline, CDR1 is MNHNY and CDR2 is SVGAGI (reference sequence). The CDR3 has 12 residues. V gave up 6 bases and J gave up 4 bases, with 10 bases separating them. The CDR3 bases are TGTGCCAGCAGAACGACAGAGTACGAGCAGTACGTC. Its protein product is CASRTTEYEQYV.

The chain combines TRBV7-9 with TRBJ2-2; tentative D call: TRBD1 (5 bases). V gave up 6 bases and J gave up 1 base, with 6 bases separating them. Germline V gene lookup returns CDR1 SEHNR and CDR2 FQNEAQ (reference sequence). CDR3 length: 13 residues. In DNA, the CDR3 is TGTGCCAGCAGGGACAAGAACACCGGGGAGCTGTTTTTT. This translates into CASRDKNTGELFF.

V usage is TRBV12-5 and J usage is TRBJ2-3; D may be TRBD2 (6 bases). V was cut by 5 bases and J by 8 bases, with 14 bases left in between. Germline values: CDR1 LGHNT, CDR2 FRNRAP. The CDR3 has 13 residues. The CDR3 reads CASGPLGGRTQYF. The DNA for the CDR3 is TGTGCTAGTGGTCCCCTAGGAGGGCGTACGCAGTATTTT.

The chain recombines TRBV5-5 with TRBJ1-3; D unresolved. This CDR3 region has 15 residues. The V end lost 4 bases, the J end lost 0 bases, and 11 bases lay between the germline ends. Germline CDR1 and CDR2: SGHKS and YYEKEE (reference sequence). CDR3 nucleotides: TGTGCCAGCAGCCCGCAGGCTCACTCTGGAAACACCATATATTTT. This sequence encodes CASSPQAHSGNTIYF.

J is TRBJ2-3 and V is TRBV7-3, with 7 positions matching TRBD2. J was trimmed by 6 bases and V by 5 bases; bases with no gene match: 17. This CDR3 has 17 residues. Germline assignment: CDR1 SGHTA and CDR2 FQGTGA. CDR3: CASSLELRGTPLDTQYF. As DNA, the CDR3 is TGTGCCAGCAGCCTCGAACTGCGGGGGACCCCATTGGATACGCAGTATTTT.

The genes are TRBV4-3 and TRBJ2-3, with D possibly matching TRBD2 (5 bases). V lost 4 bases and J lost 4, with 18 bases in between. In germline, CDR1 is LGHNA, CDR2 YSLEER. The length of the CDR3 is 16 residues. The CDR3 loop is CASSLSVAPPADTQYF. DNA for the CDR3: TGCGCCAGCAGCCTTTCGGTAGCGCCTCCCGCAGATACGCAGTATTTT.